This T cell receptor (beta chain) was found in a study of shared T cell receptors in the human thymus. Sequencing was performed with immunoSEQ multiplex PCR; in TCRdb, only in-frame clones are kept and a portion is missing. The sample gives more than 300,000 clones, approximately 95% of which show up once; approximately 0.02% is in the top ten. The CDR3 contains 13 residues. Germline lookup yields CDR1 LNHDA and CDR2 SQIVND (reference sequence). V was shortened by 8 bases and J by 7 bases, with 15 bases between the two germline ends. The TCR sequence derives from a human donor. The rearrangement uses TRBV19 and TRBJ1-5; no firm D call. Sequencing input: thymocytes. This CDR3 is CASGFWIGQPQHF. CDR3 DNA sequence: TGTGCCAGTGGTTTCTGGATCGGGCAGCCCCAGCATTTT.